Presented here are 28 T cell receptor beta chains from one specimen sequenced in a study of spatial heterogeneity in lung cancer. One entry per CDR3 protein, called by TCRdb with MiXCR from the 5' RACE reads. This sample yields tens of thousands of distinct CDR3 sequences, of which roughly 10% are seen a single time; less than 8.5% belongs to the top ten. Regarding time point: sample taken at primary tumor resection. No cell sorting; template was whole RNA from tumor, lung tissue or PBMC. This specimen consisted of PBMCs, obtained at surgery. The receptors were sampled from a male donor with early-stage non-small cell lung cancer.

The chain links TRBV15 to TRBJ2-1, with a tentative D call TRBD1 (6 bases). In germline, CDR1 is LNHNV, CDR2 YYDKDF (reference sequence). This CDR3 has 16 amino acids. Trimming shortened V by 0 bases and J by 4 bases, and 13 bases separated the two germline ends. The CDR3 DNA is TGTGCCACCAGCAGAGATTTAGGGGGACATTACAATGAGCAGTTCTTC. This sequence encodes CATSRDLGGHYNEQFF.

The rearrangement uses TRBV10-3 and TRBJ2-5, with 9 bases lining up with TRBD1. Trimming took 4 bases from V and 4 from J; bases not matched to a gene: 7. The CDR3 spans 15 residues. Germline V CDR1 and CDR2: ENHRY, SYGVKD. The CDR3 DNA follows: TGTGCCATCAGTGGGGGACAGGGAGGTGTAGAGACCCAGTACTTC. This translates into CAISGGQGGVETQYF.

This clonotype was observed a handful of times. The chain is built from TRBV3-1 and TRBJ2-3; D unresolved. Deletions cut 0 bases from V and 7 bases from J, with 8 bases between. Germline-derived CDR1 and CDR2 are LGHDT and YNNKEL (reference sequence). There are 13 residues in the CDR3. The CDR3 region is CASSQEGVNTQYF. The CDR3 DNA follows: TGTGCCAGCAGCCAAGAGGGTGTGAATACGCAGTATTTT.

This clonotype was recorded many times. The chain has TRBV20-1 and TRBJ1-1; D call uncertain. CDR1 is DFQATT, CDR2 SNEGSKA, per germline (reference sequence). The CDR3 extends over 13 amino acids. The V gene lost 3 bases and the J gene lost 8 bases, with 16 bases spanning the gap. CDR3 DNA sequence: TGCAGTGCTAGTACCCCTGGGCAGCCAGAAGCTTTCTTT. This sequence encodes CSASTPGQPEAFF.

V is TRBV30 and J is TRBJ2-3, with D perhaps TRBD1 or TRBD2 (5 bases each). Germline lookup yields CDR1 GTSNPN and CDR2 SVGIG (reference sequence). The CDR3 totals 16 residues. Trimming removed 2 bases at V and 2 bases at J, with 17 bases between. CDR3 coding DNA: TGTGCCTGGAGTCCAGGGACCCGTTCCTACACAGATACGCAGTATTTT. It codes for CAWSPGTRSYTDTQYF.

This clonotype has more than one count but fewer than ten. The rearrangement links TRBV20-1 to TRBJ2-2, with unresolved D. This CDR3 is 14 amino acids long. V was clipped by 0 bases and J by 0 bases, with 5 bases between them. Germline V CDR1 and CDR2: DFQATT, SNEGSKA (reference sequence). The CDR3 region is CSARESPNTGELFF. The CDR3, as DNA: TGCAGTGCTAGAGAATCTCCGAACACCGGGGAGCTGTTTTTT.

This clonotype showed up just a few times. The genes are TRBV12-5 and TRBJ1-5; D uncertain. V dropped 5 bases and J dropped 9 bases, with 17 bases sitting between them. This CDR3 has 14 residues. CDR1 and CDR2 from the germline V gene are LGHNT and FRNRAP. CDR3 sequence: CASGPTYFTPPQHF. CDR3 sequence (DNA): TGTGCTAGTGGTCCTACTTATTTTACTCCGCCCCAGCATTTT. Full variable domain (rest looked up from reference TRBV12-5 and TRBJ1-5): DARVTQTPRHKVTEMGQEVTMRCQPILGHNTVFWYRQTMMQGLELLAYFRNRAPLDDSGMPKDRFSAEMPDATLATLKIQPSEPRDSAVYFCASGPTYFTPPQHFGDGTRLSIL.

Only a few counts were recorded for this clonotype. The rearrangement links TRBV6-2 or TRBV6-3 to TRBJ2-1, with 8 nucleotides matching TRBD1. Per the germline V gene, CDR1 is MNHEY and CDR2 is SVGEGT. The CDR3 sequence is 17 residues long. Unmatched junction bases numbered 11, after V lost 6 bases and J lost 1 base. CDR3: CASRGLTGVESYNEQFF. CDR3 DNA: TGTGCCAGCAGGGGCCTGACAGGGGTCGAGTCCTACAATGAGCAGTTCTTC.

This clonotype was seen many times. This rearrangement joins TRBV20-1 to TRBJ2-5; no clear D. Trimming cost V 4 bases and J 5 bases, with 17 bases left between them. Germline V CDR1 and CDR2: DFQATT, SNEGSKA (reference sequence). The CDR3 loop spans 14 amino acids. As DNA, the CDR3 is TGCAGTGCTACCCTGGCAGGTCTTCAGGAGACCCAGTACTTC. Amino acids: CSATLAGLQETQYF.

The chain combines TRBV5-1 with TRBJ2-3; D may match TRBD1 or TRBD2 (5 bases each). In germline, CDR1 is SGHRS, CDR2 YFSETQ. This CDR3 is 15 amino acids long. Deletions cut 6 bases from V and 6 bases from J, with 20 bases between. CDR3 protein: CASNFGTPQEDTQYF. DNA for the CDR3: TGCGCCAGCAATTTCGGGACCCCCCAGGAGGATACGCAGTATTTT.

This clonotype was seen a few times. The V gene is TRBV5-1, the J gene TRBJ2-5; 10 positions agree with TRBD1. Per germline, CDR1 SGHRS and CDR2 YFSETQ. CDR3 length: 14 amino acids. Losses at the gene ends were 4 bases for V and 4 bases for J; bases not matched to a gene: 4. The CDR3 is CASSLDRGIETQYF. The CDR3 bases are TGCGCCAGCAGCCTGGACAGGGGGATAGAGACCCAGTACTTC.

This clonotype was detected a few times. CDR3: CAWSVAGTGALNYGYTF. The CDR3 region has the DNA TGTGCCTGGAGTGTAGCCGGGACAGGGGCTCTAAACTATGGCTACACCTTC. The chain recombines TRBV30 with TRBJ1-2; 10 positions agree with TRBD1. Germline CDR1 is GTSNPN and CDR2 is SVGIG (reference sequence). This CDR3 is built from 17 residues. Trimming at V came to 0 bases and at J to 2 bases, leaving 9 bases not matched to a gene.

This clonotype was found a few times. The chain joins TRBV28 to TRBJ1-2; D is unclear. The CDR3 is 13 amino acids. With 5 bases removed from V and 1 base from J, the gap between germline ends came to 8 bases. The V gene's germline CDR1 is MDHEN and CDR2 SYDVKM. The CDR3 DNA is TGTGCCAGCAGTCCAAATTTTAACTATGGCTACACCTTC. It translates to CASSPNFNYGYTF.

This clonotype came up many times. The chain is built from TRBV27 and TRBJ1-4; D not certain. The length of the CDR3 is 15 residues. V was pared by 5 bases and J by 0 bases, with 10 bases between. Germline V gene sequence: CDR1 MNHEY, CDR2 SMNVEV (reference sequence). DNA for the CDR3: TGTGCCAGCAGTCGTAACCCAGCAACTAATGAAAAACTGTTTTTT. Encoded protein: CASSRNPATNEKLFF.

This clonotype was counted a few times. This sequence joins TRBV28 and TRBJ2-1; the match to TRBD1 covers 7 bases. The CDR3 extends over 12 amino acids. Germline V gives CDR1 MDHEN, CDR2 SYDVKM. V lost 5 bases, J lost 6 bases, and 1 base stayed unmatched. This chain's CDR3 is CASSGDSNEQFF. The DNA for the CDR3 is TGTGCCAGCAGTGGGGACAGCAATGAGCAGTTCTTC.

The table lists this clonotype with many counts. The chain has TRBV29-1 and TRBJ2-3; D possibly corresponds to TRBD2 (7 bases). CDR3 size: 16 residues. Trimming took 0 bases from V and 0 from J, leaving 13 bases between them. From germline, CDR1 is SQVTM and CDR2 ANQGSEA. CDR3 loop: CSVEEGRGRSTDTQYF. The CDR3 DNA reads as TGCAGCGTTGAAGAGGGGAGGGGGAGAAGCACAGATACGCAGTATTTT.

Ten or more counts support this clonotype. J is TRBJ1-2 and V is TRBV7-3; D uncertain. The CDR3 has 14 residues. V lost 9 bases and J lost 0, with 14 bases in between. From germline, CDR1 is SGHTA and CDR2 FQGTGA. The DNA of the CDR3 is TGTGCCAGTGGACGGGGATCCTCTAACTATGGCTACACCTTC. This translates into CASGRGSSNYGYTF.

This clonotype was observed many times. The chain is built from TRBV20-1 and TRBJ2-4, with 13 bases matching TRBD2. This CDR3 has 16 residues. The ends lost 3 bases at V and 1 base at J; junction bases unmatched: 3. Germline lookup yields CDR1 DFQATT and CDR2 SNEGSKA (reference sequence). CDR3 loop: CSARGTSGKAKNIQYF. CDR3 nucleotide sequence: TGCAGTGCTAGGGGGACTAGCGGGAAGGCCAAAAACATTCAGTACTTC.

This clonotype was detected many times. The chain couples TRBV6-1 to TRBJ2-5, with D unclear. V shed 5 bases and J shed 5 bases, with 9 bases lying between them. This CDR3 is 12 amino acids long. Per germline, CDR1 MNHNS and CDR2 SASEGT. The CDR3 DNA reads as TGTGCCAGCAGTTACGTCGGGGAGACCCAGTACTTC. Its protein is CASSYVGETQYF.

This clonotype was detected many times. This chain joins TRBV5-1 and TRBJ2-5; TRBD1 agrees at 7 bases. The V gene end was trimmed by 9 bases and the J gene end by 1 base; junction bases not matched to a gene: 3. CDR3 length equals 12 residues. Germline V gives CDR1 SGHRS, CDR2 YFSETQ. CDR3 loop: CATRDSQETQYF. In DNA, the CDR3 is TGCGCCACCCGGGACAGCCAAGAGACCCAGTACTTC.

In this sample, this clonotype turned up a few times. The chain joins TRBV14 to TRBJ1-2, with D unresolved. CDR1 SGHDN and CDR2 FVKESK come from the germline V gene. V was trimmed by 4 bases and J by 0 bases, leaving 9 bases between them. This CDR3 spans 14 amino acids. The CDR3 coding sequence is TGTGCCAGCAGCCTGGGGTCGGCTAACTATGGCTACACCTTC. Protein sequence: CASSLGSANYGYTF.

The sample holds many counts of this clonotype. The rearrangement uses TRBV20-1 and TRBJ1-4; the D gene is possibly TRBD1 (5 bases). The CDR3 extends over 15 amino acids. Trimming left V 5 bases short and J 5 bases short, with 18 bases between. CDR1 and CDR2 (germline): DFQATT, SNEGSKA (reference sequence). Here the CDR3 reads CSAVKAQGANEKLFF. DNA of the CDR3: TGCAGTGCTGTCAAAGCCCAGGGTGCAAATGAAAAACTGTTTTTT.

The rearrangement uses TRBV20-1 and TRBJ2-7; 12 bases agree with TRBD2. Germline values: CDR1 DFQATT, CDR2 SNEGSKA (reference sequence). CDR3 length: 15 residues. J was trimmed by 2 bases and V by 6 bases; bases with no gene match: 8. In DNA form, the CDR3 reads TGCAGTGCAAGGACTAGCGGGAAATCACCCTACGAGCAGTACTTC. Protein: CSARTSGKSPYEQYF.

This clonotype was observed at least ten times. The chain uses TRBV21-1 and TRBJ1-5. TRBV21-1 is a recognized pseudogene. This CDR3 is built from 16 residues. In nucleotides, the CDR3 is TGTGCCAGCAGCAAAAGCGGCGGAGCCAGCAATCAGCCCCAGCATTTT. Translation: CASSKSGGASNQPQHF.

This clonotype was counted at least ten times. The V and J genes are TRBV6-6 and TRBJ2-7; D gene uncertain. CDR3 length: 13 residues. Trimming left V 7 bases short and J 0 bases short, with 10 bases between. Germline values: CDR1 MNHNY, CDR2 SVGAGI (reference sequence). CDR3 residues: CASTPAISYEQYF. CDR3 DNA sequence: TGTGCCAGCACCCCGGCCATCTCCTACGAGCAGTACTTC.

CDR3 sequence reads: CATGLHNYGYTF. CDR3 DNA: TGTGCCACGGGTCTTCATAACTATGGCTACACCTTC. The rearrangement joins TRBV2 to TRBJ1-2; D unclear. V lost 10 bases and J 1 base, leaving 10 bases between the germline ends. The CDR3 spans 12 residues. Germline loops: CDR1 SNHLY, CDR2 FYNNEI.

This clonotype was observed a handful of times. The CDR3 DNA reads as TGTGCCAGCAGCCCCAGAATTCTAGCCAAAAACATTCAGTACTTC. This translates into CASSPRILAKNIQYF. J is TRBJ2-4 and V is TRBV28; D unresolved. The V gene's germline CDR1 is MDHEN and CDR2 SYDVKM. V gave up 6 bases and J gave up 0 bases, with 12 bases separating them. The CDR3 is 15 residues long.

This clonotype was observed many times. In DNA, the CDR3 is TGCGCCAGCAGCGCCGGGACAGCTGGTGGGGCCAACGTCCTGACTTTC. Protein product: CASSAGTAGGANVLTF. The chain carries TRBV5-1 and TRBJ2-6; TRBD1 aligns across 7 bases. Germline V lookup: CDR1 SGHRS, CDR2 YFSETQ. V lost 4 bases, J lost 3 bases, and 7 bases stayed unmatched. The CDR3 covers 16 residues.